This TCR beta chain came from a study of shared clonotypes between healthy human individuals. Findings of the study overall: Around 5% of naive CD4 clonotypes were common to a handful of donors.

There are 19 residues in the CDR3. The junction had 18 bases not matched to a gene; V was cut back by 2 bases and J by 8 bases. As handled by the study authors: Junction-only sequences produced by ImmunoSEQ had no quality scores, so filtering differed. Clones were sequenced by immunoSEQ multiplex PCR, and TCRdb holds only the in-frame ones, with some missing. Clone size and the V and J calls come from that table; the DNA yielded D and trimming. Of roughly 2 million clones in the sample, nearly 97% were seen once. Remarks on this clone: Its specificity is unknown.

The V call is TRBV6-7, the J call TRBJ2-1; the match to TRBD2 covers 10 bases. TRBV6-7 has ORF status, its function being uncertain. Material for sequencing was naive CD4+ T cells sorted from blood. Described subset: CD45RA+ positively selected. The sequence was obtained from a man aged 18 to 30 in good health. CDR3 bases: TGTGCCAGCAGTTACCAAACGGTAGCGGGAGGAACATACGGAGATGAGCAGTTCTTC. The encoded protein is CASSYQTVAGGTYGDEQFF.